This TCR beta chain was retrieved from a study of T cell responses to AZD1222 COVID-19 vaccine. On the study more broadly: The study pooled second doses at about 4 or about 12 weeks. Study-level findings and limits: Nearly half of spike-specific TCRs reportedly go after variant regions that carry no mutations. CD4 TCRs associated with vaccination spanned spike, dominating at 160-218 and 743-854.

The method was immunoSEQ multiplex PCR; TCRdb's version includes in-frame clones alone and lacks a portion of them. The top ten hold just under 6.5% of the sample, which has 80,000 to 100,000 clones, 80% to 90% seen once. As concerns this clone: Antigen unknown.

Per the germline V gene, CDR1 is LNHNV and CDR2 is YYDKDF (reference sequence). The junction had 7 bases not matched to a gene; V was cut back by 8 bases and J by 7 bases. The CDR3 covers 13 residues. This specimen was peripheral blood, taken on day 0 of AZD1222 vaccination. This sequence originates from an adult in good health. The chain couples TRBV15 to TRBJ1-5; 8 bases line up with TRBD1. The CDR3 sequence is CATGTGAGQPQHF. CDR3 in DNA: TGTGCCACCGGGACAGGAGCAGGCCAGCCCCAGCATTTT.